A selection of T cell receptor beta chains follows, all from one sample in a study of T cell responses to AZD1222 COVID-19 vaccine. Sequenced by immunoSEQ multiplex PCR; TCRdb stores in-frame clones only, minus some. This sample has about 120,000 clones, with approximately 88% found just once. The specimen was peripheral blood, collected on day 0 of AZD1222 vaccination. The receptors shown here come from an adult in good health. The CDR3 runs from the conserved cysteine through the conserved F or W. Fields, in order: clone size, D gene, J gene, V gene, CDR3 length, CDR3 DNA, CDR3 protein. D genes are given only for firm matches. The size entry is marked missing in some rows and otherwise reads once, few, many or a size class.

clone_size: NA; d_call: TRBD1; j_call: TRBJ1-1; v_call: TRBV7-8; cdr3_length: 16; cdr3_nt: TGTGCCAGCAGCCCCAGGGACAGACCTCAAACAACTGAAGCTTTCTTT; cdr3_aa: CASSPRDRPQTTEAFF
clone_size: once; d_call: NA; j_call: TRBJ2-2; v_call: TRBV4-1; cdr3_length: 12; cdr3_nt: TGCGCCAGCAGCCAAGTCGGAGGGGAGCTGTTTTTT; cdr3_aa: CASSQVGGELFF
clone_size: NA; d_call: TRBD2; j_call: TRBJ2-1; v_call: TRBV6-2/TRBV6-3; cdr3_length: 15; cdr3_nt: TGTGCCAGCAGTTCGGGACTACGGTCCTACAATGAGCAGTTCTTC; cdr3_aa: CASSSGLRSYNEQFF
clone_size: once; d_call: TRBD1; j_call: TRBJ1-1; v_call: TRBV25-1; cdr3_length: 14; cdr3_nt: TGTGCCAGCCGCCCCATACAGGGGGCCACTGAAGCTTTCTTT; cdr3_aa: CASRPIQGATEAFF
clone_size: NA; d_call: NA; j_call: TRBJ1-1; v_call: TRBV7-2; cdr3_length: 12; cdr3_nt: TGTGCCAGCGTGAGGAGCGGCACTGAAGCTTTCTTT; cdr3_aa: CASVRSGTEAFF
clone_size: NA; d_call: TRBD1; j_call: TRBJ1-5; v_call: TRBV7-7; cdr3_length: 16; cdr3_nt: TGTGCTAGCAGCTTAGGGACAGGGCCTGGCAATCAGCCCCAGCATTTT; cdr3_aa: CASSLGTGPGNQPQHF
clone_size: NA; d_call: NA; j_call: TRBJ1-1; v_call: TRBV20-1; cdr3_length: 10; cdr3_nt: TGCAGTGCTGCATACACTGAAGCTTTCTTT; cdr3_aa: CSAAYTEAFF
clone_size: NA; d_call: NA; j_call: TRBJ1-1; v_call: TRBV7-9; cdr3_length: 13; cdr3_nt: TGTGCCAGCAGCCCCTCTGGGGGAACTGAAGCTTTCTTT; cdr3_aa: CASSPSGGTEAFF
clone_size: once; d_call: NA; j_call: TRBJ2-1; v_call: TRBV7-2; cdr3_length: 16; cdr3_nt: TGTGCCAGCAGCTTAGTCTCAGGGGAGCGAGGGAATGAGCAGTTCTTC; cdr3_aa: CASSLVSGERGNEQFF
clone_size: NA; d_call: NA; j_call: TRBJ1-1; v_call: TRBV7-3; cdr3_length: 13; cdr3_nt: TGTGCCAGCAGCTTTACAGCGAACACTGAAGCTTTCTTT; cdr3_aa: CASSFTANTEAFF
clone_size: NA; d_call: NA; j_call: TRBJ1-2; v_call: TRBV18; cdr3_length: 16; cdr3_nt: TGTGCCAGCTCACAGGGAACCGGACCTCCTACCTATGGCTACACCTTC; cdr3_aa: CASSQGTGPPTYGYTF
clone_size: NA; d_call: NA; j_call: TRBJ1-6; v_call: TRBV5-4; cdr3_length: 12; cdr3_nt: TGTGCCAGCAGGAGGGATAATTCACCCCTCCACTTT; cdr3_aa: CASRRDNSPLHF
clone_size: NA; d_call: NA; j_call: TRBJ1-1; v_call: TRBV4-2; cdr3_length: 14; cdr3_nt: TGTGCCAGCAGCAAGGACAGCGGGAACACTGAAGCTTTCTTT; cdr3_aa: CASSKDSGNTEAFF
clone_size: few; d_call: NA; j_call: TRBJ2-2; v_call: TRBV7-9; cdr3_length: 21; cdr3_nt: TGTGCCAGCAGCACTCGTCGACAGCTAGTGCTTGTTGAAGGAAACACCGGGGAGCTGTTTTTT; cdr3_aa: CASSTRRQLVLVEGNTGELFF
clone_size: NA; d_call: TRBD1; j_call: TRBJ2-3; v_call: TRBV7-3; cdr3_length: 18; cdr3_nt: TGTGCCAGCAGCTTAACCCCCCTGGGGGACAGGGTGATTGATACGCAGTATTTT; cdr3_aa: CASSLTPLGDRVIDTQYF
clone_size: NA; d_call: NA; j_call: TRBJ2-2; v_call: TRBV7-3; cdr3_length: 12; cdr3_nt: TGTGCCAGCAGCCCCCACGAGGGGGAGCTGTTTTTT; cdr3_aa: CASSPHEGELFF
clone_size: NA; d_call: NA; j_call: TRBJ1-2; v_call: TRBV9; cdr3_length: 14; cdr3_nt: TGTGCCAGCAGCGTAGCGGCGGGGAGGGACGGCTACACCTTC; cdr3_aa: CASSVAAGRDGYTF
clone_size: NA; d_call: TRBD2; j_call: TRBJ2-7; v_call: TRBV7-2; cdr3_length: 14; cdr3_nt: TGTGCCAGCAGCAGTAGCGGGGGGGCGGGTGAGCAGTACTTC; cdr3_aa: CASSSSGGAGEQYF
clone_size: NA; d_call: NA; j_call: TRBJ1-2; v_call: TRBV28; cdr3_length: 10; cdr3_nt: TGTGCCACCCACAGAAATGGCTACACCTTC; cdr3_aa: CATHRNGYTF
clone_size: NA; d_call: TRBD1; j_call: TRBJ1-4; v_call: TRBV7-9; cdr3_length: 13; cdr3_nt: TGTGCCAGCAGCACGGACAGGGATGAAAAACTGTTTTTT; cdr3_aa: CASSTDRDEKLFF
clone_size: NA; d_call: TRBD1; j_call: TRBJ1-5; v_call: TRBV2; cdr3_length: 14; cdr3_nt: TGTGCCAGCAGTGGAACAGGGGGGGATCAGCCCCAGCATTTT; cdr3_aa: CASSGTGGDQPQHF
clone_size: NA; d_call: NA; j_call: TRBJ2-7; v_call: TRBV7-9; cdr3_length: 15; cdr3_nt: TGTGCCAGCAGCTTAGACATCGTCGTGGGCTACGAGCAGTACTTC; cdr3_aa: CASSLDIVVGYEQYF
clone_size: NA; d_call: NA; j_call: TRBJ1-6; v_call: TRBV6-6; cdr3_length: 18; cdr3_nt: TGTGCCAGCAGTCGCCAACTTGTGAGAAGCTCCTATAATTCACCCCTCCACTTT; cdr3_aa: CASSRQLVRSSYNSPLHF
clone_size: few; d_call: NA; j_call: TRBJ2-3; v_call: TRBV7-2; cdr3_length: 15; cdr3_nt: TGTGCCAGCAGCTCGGACTACCTTAGCACAGATACGCAGTATTTT; cdr3_aa: CASSSDYLSTDTQYF
clone_size: NA; d_call: NA; j_call: TRBJ1-4; v_call: TRBV15; cdr3_length: 16; cdr3_nt: TGTGCCACCAGCAGAGATAATGGAGGGGTGAATGAAAAACTGTTTTTT; cdr3_aa: CATSRDNGGVNEKLFF
clone_size: NA; d_call: NA; j_call: TRBJ1-3; v_call: TRBV5-8; cdr3_length: 15; cdr3_nt: TGTGCCAGCAGCTTGGGGCAATTCTCTGGAAACACCATATATTTT; cdr3_aa: CASSLGQFSGNTIYF
clone_size: NA; d_call: NA; j_call: TRBJ1-6; v_call: TRBV12-3/TRBV12-4; cdr3_length: 11; cdr3_nt: TGTGCCAGCAGTCGGGGTCCACCCCTCCACTTT; cdr3_aa: CASSRGPPLHF